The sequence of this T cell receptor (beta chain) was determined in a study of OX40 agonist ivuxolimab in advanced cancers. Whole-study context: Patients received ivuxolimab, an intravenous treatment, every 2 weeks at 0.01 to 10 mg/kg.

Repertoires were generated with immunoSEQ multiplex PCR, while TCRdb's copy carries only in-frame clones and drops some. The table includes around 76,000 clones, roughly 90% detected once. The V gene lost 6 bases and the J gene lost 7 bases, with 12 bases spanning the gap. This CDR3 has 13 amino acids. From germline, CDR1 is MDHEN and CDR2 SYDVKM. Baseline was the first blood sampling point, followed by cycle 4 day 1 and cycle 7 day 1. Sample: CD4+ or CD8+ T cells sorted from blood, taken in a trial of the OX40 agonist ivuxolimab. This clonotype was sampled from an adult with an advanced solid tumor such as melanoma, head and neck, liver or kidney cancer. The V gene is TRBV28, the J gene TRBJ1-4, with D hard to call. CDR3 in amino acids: CASSPVASEKLFF. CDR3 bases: TGTGCCAGCAGCCCGGTGGCTTCTGAAAAACTGTTTTTT.